This T cell receptor (beta chain) is from a study of T cell responses to AZD1222 COVID-19 vaccine. General study findings and limits: Within unmutated variant regions lay the reported targets of nearly half of spike-specific TCRs. Vaccine-associated CD4 TCRs spanned spike, dominant at 160-218 and 743-854.

CDR1 and CDR2 (germline): MGHRA, YSYEKL. The germline V and J ends were trimmed by 0 bases and 5 bases, with 7 bases remaining between them. This CDR3 contains 13 residues. As concerns this clone: What it recognizes is unknown.

The data were produced by immunoSEQ multiplex PCR, yet TCRdb's version contains in-frame clones alone and is incomplete. The table has some 150,000 clones, approximately 95% seen once; the top ten hold around 0.85%. The receptor comes from an adult in good health. The sample consisted of peripheral blood, taken on day 0 of MenACWY control vaccination. The chain couples TRBV4-1 to TRBJ1-1; no definite D call. The DNA of the CDR3 is TGCGCCAGCAGCCAAGATGAACAGACTGAAGCTTTCTTT. This codes for CASSQDEQTEAFF.